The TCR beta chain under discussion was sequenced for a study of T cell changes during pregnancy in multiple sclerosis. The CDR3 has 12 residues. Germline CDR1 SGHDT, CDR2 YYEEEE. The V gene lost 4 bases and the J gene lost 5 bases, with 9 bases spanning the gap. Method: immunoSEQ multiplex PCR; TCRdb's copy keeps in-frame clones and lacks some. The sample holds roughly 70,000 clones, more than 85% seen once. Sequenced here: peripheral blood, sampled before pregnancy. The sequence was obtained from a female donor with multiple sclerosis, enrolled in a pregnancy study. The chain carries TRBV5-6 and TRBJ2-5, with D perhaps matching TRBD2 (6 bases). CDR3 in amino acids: CASSEGLETQYF. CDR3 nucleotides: TGTGCCAGCAGCGAGGGACTTGAGACCCAGTACTTC.